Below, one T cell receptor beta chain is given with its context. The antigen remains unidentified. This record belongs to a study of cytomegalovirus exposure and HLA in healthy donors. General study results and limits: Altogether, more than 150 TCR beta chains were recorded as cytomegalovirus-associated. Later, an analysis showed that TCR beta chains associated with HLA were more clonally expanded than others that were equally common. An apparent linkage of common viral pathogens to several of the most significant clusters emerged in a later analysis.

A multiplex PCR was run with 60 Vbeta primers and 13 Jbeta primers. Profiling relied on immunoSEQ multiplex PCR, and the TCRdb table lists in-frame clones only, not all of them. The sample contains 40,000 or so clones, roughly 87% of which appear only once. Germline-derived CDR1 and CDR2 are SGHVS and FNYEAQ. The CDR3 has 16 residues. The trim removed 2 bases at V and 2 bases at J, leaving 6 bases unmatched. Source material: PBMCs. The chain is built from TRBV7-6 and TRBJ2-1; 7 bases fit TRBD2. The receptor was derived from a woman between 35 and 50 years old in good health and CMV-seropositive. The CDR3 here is CASSLSWLAAYNEQFF. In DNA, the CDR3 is TGTGCCAGCAGCTTATCATGGCTAGCGGCCTACAATGAGCAGTTCTTC. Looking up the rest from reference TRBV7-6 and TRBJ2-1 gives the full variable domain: GAGVSQSPRYKVTKRGQDVALRCDPISGHVSLYWYRQALGQGPEFLTYFNYEAQQDKSGLPNDRFSAERPEGSISTLTIQRTEQRDSAMYRCASSLSWLAAYNEQFFGPGTRLTVL.